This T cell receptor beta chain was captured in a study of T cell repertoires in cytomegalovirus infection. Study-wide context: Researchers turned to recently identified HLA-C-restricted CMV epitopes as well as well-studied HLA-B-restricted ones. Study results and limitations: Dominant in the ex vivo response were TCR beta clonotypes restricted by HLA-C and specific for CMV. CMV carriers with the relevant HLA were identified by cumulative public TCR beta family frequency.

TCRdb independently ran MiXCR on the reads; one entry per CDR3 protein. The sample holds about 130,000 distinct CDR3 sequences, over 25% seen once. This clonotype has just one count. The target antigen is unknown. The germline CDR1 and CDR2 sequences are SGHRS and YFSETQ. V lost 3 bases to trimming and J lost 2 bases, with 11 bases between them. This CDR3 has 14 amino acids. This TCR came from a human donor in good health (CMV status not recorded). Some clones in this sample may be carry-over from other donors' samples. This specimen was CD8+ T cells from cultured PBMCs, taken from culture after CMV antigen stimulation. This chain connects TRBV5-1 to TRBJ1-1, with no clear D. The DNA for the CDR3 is TGCGCCAGCAGCTACCGGACGGTAAACACTGAAGCTTTCTTT. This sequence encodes CASSYRTVNTEAFF.